The 24 T cell receptor beta chains in this list originate from one sample, sequenced in a study of blood T cells in healthy people across ages. Through a sample-barcoded 5' primer and a J-beta primer mix, a second PCR was run for roughly 7 to 11 cycles. TCRdb passed the 5' RACE reads through MiXCR, listing each CDR3 protein once. The repertoire holds some 710,000 distinct CDR3 sequences, with roughly 46% as singletons. The sequencing sample was made of blood. These TCRs come from a man older than 75 in good health.

The table lists this clonotype with many counts. The V call is TRBV28, the J call TRBJ1-6; a weak D match, TRBD1 (5 bases). The CDR3 totals 16 residues. Trimming removed 4 bases at V and 5 bases at J, with 15 bases between. The V gene's germline CDR1 is MDHEN and CDR2 SYDVKM. The CDR3 region has the DNA TGTGCCAGCAGTTCCGCCGGGACGGTCGATAATTCACCCCTCCACTTT. Amino acid sequence: CASSSAGTVDNSPLHF.

The V gene is TRBV20-1, the J gene TRBJ2-1; D possibly corresponds to TRBD2 (5 bases). The V gene lost 3 bases and the J gene lost 12 bases, with 12 bases spanning the gap. CDR3 length: 11 amino acids. Per the germline V gene, CDR1 is DFQATT and CDR2 is SNEGSKA (reference sequence). The CDR3 region has the DNA TGCAGTGCTAGTTCGGACGCGGGGCAGTTCTTC. Translating gives CSASSDAGQFF.

The chain joins TRBV7-3 to TRBJ2-1; 7 bases align to TRBD1. This CDR3 spans 14 amino acids. The germline CDR1 and CDR2 sequences are SGHTA and FQGTGA. V trimming: 0 bases; J trimming: 6 bases; junction bases outside the gene matches: 2. CDR3: CASSLTGQSNEQFF. CDR3 in DNA: TGTGCCAGCAGCTTAACGGGACAGAGCAATGAGCAGTTCTTC.

The J gene is TRBJ1-2, the V gene TRBV27; D uncertain. Trimming pared 8 bases from V and 8 bases from J, leaving 18 bases between. This CDR3 is 13 amino acids long. Germline CDR1 is MNHEY and CDR2 is SMNVEV (reference sequence). CDR3 sequence reads: CASGWSLDWGYTF. The CDR3 DNA is TGTGCCAGCGGGTGGTCATTGGACTGGGGCTACACCTTC.

This clonotype has only a few counts. The CDR3 nucleotides read TGTGCCAGCAGCCCATGGACTAGCGGCTCCTACAATGAGCAGTTCTTC. Its protein is CASSPWTSGSYNEQFF. V is TRBV13 and J is TRBJ2-1, with 10 bases matching TRBD2. The trim removed 5 bases at V and 0 bases at J, leaving 4 bases unmatched. CDR1 and CDR2 from the germline V gene are PRHDT and FYEKMQ (reference sequence). This CDR3 is 16 amino acids long. Together with reference TRBV13 and TRBJ2-1, the CDR3 gives the full variable domain: AAGVIQSPRHLIKEKRETATLKCYPIPRHDTVYWYQQGPGQDPQFLISFYEKMQSDKGSIPDRFSAQQFSDYHSELNMSSLELGDSALYFCASSPWTSGSYNEQFFGPGTRLTVL.

The J gene is TRBJ2-7, the V gene TRBV28; 8 bases line up with TRBD2. V lost 2 bases, J lost 2 bases, and 5 bases stayed unmatched. Germline CDR1 and CDR2: MDHEN and SYDVKM. The CDR3 has 15 residues. CDR3 residues: CASSLIAGPPYEQYF. In nucleotides, the CDR3 is TGTGCCAGCAGTTTAATAGCGGGGCCGCCCTACGAGCAGTACTTC.

This clonotype was seen a few times. V gene TRBV20-1 combines with J gene TRBJ1-1, with 9 bases aligning to TRBD1. The ends lost 5 bases at V and 2 bases at J; junction bases unmatched: 18. Germline V gene sequence: CDR1 DFQATT, CDR2 SNEGSKA (reference sequence). This CDR3 comprises 18 residues. The CDR3 loop reads CSARDRAPDGGFNTEAFF. The CDR3 region has the DNA TGCAGTGCTCGGGACAGGGCCCCAGATGGGGGCTTTAACACTGAAGCTTTCTTT.

Ten or more counts support this clonotype. This chain joins TRBV12-3 or TRBV12-4 and TRBJ1-6; D unresolved. CDR3 size: 13 residues. Trimming left V 6 bases short and J 11 bases short, with 14 bases between. The CDR3 reads CASSSPPPAPLHF. Written as DNA, the CDR3 is TGTGCCAGCAGCTCGCCGCCGCCTGCACCCCTCCACTTT.

This clonotype was seen only a few times. A much larger clone lies a single base off, so this may be a read error. The V and J genes are TRBV20-1 and TRBJ2-5; D tentatively reads TRBD1 or TRBD2 (5 bases each). The germline gives CDR1 DFQATT, CDR2 SNEGSKA (reference sequence). This CDR3 has 15 amino acids. Trimming took off 3 bases at V and 11 bases at J, with 25 bases between the two ends. The CDR3 loop reads CSASGSRVLNNEQYF. Here the CDR3 DNA reads TGCAGTGCTAGTGGGAGCAGGGTACTAAACAATGAGCAGTACTTC.

Concerning this clonotype: At one end, the junction sequence differs from germline, possibly due to a read error. This chain connects TRBV3-1 to TRBJ1-2; D uncertain. CDR1 LGHDT and CDR2 YNNKEL come from the germline V gene (reference sequence). The CDR3 sequence is 18 residues long. CDR3 DNA: TGTACCAGCAGCCAAACTCAGAGGGATGAGAGAGCTAACTATGGCTACACCTTC. Translating it yields CTSSQTQRDERANYGYTF.

The chain carries TRBV11-3 and TRBJ2-7; D is ambiguous. V gave up 5 bases and J gave up 6 bases, with 20 bases separating them. CDR3 length: 15 residues. Germline CDR1 reads SGHNT; CDR2 reads YENEEA. In DNA, the CDR3 is TGTGCCAGCAGCCTCGGTGGTCTGACTTCGAGCGAGCAGTACTTC. This codes for CASSLGGLTSSEQYF. The entire variable domain, with the rest obtained from reference TRBV11-3 and TRBJ2-7, is as follows: EAGVVQSPRYKIIEKKQPVAFWCNPISGHNTLYWYLQNLGQGPELLIRYENEEAVDDSQLPKDRFSAERLKGVDSTLKIQPAELGDSAVYLCASSLGGLTSSEQYFGPGTRLTVT.

The J gene is TRBJ2-1, the V gene TRBV24-1; no clear D gene. Germline V CDR1 and CDR2: KGHDR, SFDVKD. Trimming removed 9 bases at V and 0 bases at J, with 11 bases between. The CDR3 spans 14 residues. Written as DNA, the CDR3 is TGTGCCACCTCTCATCCGAGCTCCTACAATGAGCAGTTCTTC. Encoded protein: CATSHPSSYNEQFF.

This chain uses TRBV20-1 with TRBJ2-7; 9 positions match TRBD1. This CDR3 contains 12 residues. The germline V gene encodes CDR1 DFQATT and CDR2 SNEGSKA (reference sequence). Trimming removed 5 bases from V and 3 bases from J; junction bases left unmatched: 2. The CDR3 nucleotides are TGCAGTGCTGCGGACAGGGGCTACGAGCAGTACTTC. Translating it yields CSAADRGYEQYF.

This clonotype has only a few counts. The chain uses TRBV24-1 and TRBJ2-7, with D tentatively TRBD1 (6 bases). Looked up from germline, CDR1 is KGHDR and CDR2 is SFDVKD. The CDR3 totals 14 residues. V dropped 5 bases and J dropped 0 bases, with 10 bases sitting between them. In nucleotides, the CDR3 is TGTGCCACCAGTGCCGGGACATACTCCTACGAGCAGTACTTC. Residues: CATSAGTYSYEQYF.

The CDR3 sequence is CASSLPGQISSGANVLTF. CDR3 DNA: TGTGCCAGCAGTTTACCCGGACAGATCAGCTCTGGGGCCAACGTCCTGACTTTC. This rearrangement joins TRBV12-3 or TRBV12-4 to TRBJ2-6; D perhaps matches TRBD1 (6 bases). The length of the CDR3 is 18 residues. Trimming took 2 bases from V and 0 from J, leaving 14 bases between them.

The chain is built from TRBV7-9 and TRBJ1-1; 9 nucleotides match TRBD1. V lost 2 bases to trimming and J lost 3 bases; unmatched junction nucleotides: 4. This CDR3 has 15 amino acids. Looked up from germline, CDR1 is SEHNR and CDR2 is FQNEAQ (reference sequence). CDR3 coding DNA: TGTGCCAGCAGCTTATTCCGGACAGGGGACACTGAAGCTTTCTTT. Protein sequence: CASSLFRTGDTEAFF.

The table lists this clonotype with many counts. This chain links TRBV12-3 or TRBV12-4 with TRBJ2-5, with unresolved D. V shed 1 base and J shed 4 bases, with 7 bases lying between them. There are 13 residues in the CDR3. The DNA for the CDR3 is TGTGCCAGCAGTTTAGTGGGATTAGAGACCCAGTACTTC. Translated, it gives CASSLVGLETQYF.

The chain links TRBV20-1 to TRBJ2-5, with 7 bases aligning to TRBD1. The last part of the DNA fits TRBJ2-7 better; the J call may be wrong. Germline values: CDR1 DFQATT, CDR2 SNEGSKA (reference sequence). This CDR3 contains 13 residues. The CDR3 here is CSAHKGGRVEQYF. CDR3 coding DNA: TGCAGTGCCCACAAAGGGGGCCGAGTCGAGCAGTACTTC.

The table lists this clonotype with a few counts. A read error may be the cause here, since a much bigger clone is one base away. This chain joins TRBV5-6 and TRBJ2-1, with a possible D match to TRBD1 (6 bases). The CDR3 totals 13 residues. Trimming took off 3 bases at V and 9 bases at J, with 13 bases between the two ends. Germline CDR1 and CDR2: SGHDT and YYEEEE. CDR3 sequence: CASSCGTRSEQFF. The DNA for the CDR3 is TGTGCCAGCAGCTGTGGGACACGGAGTGAGCAGTTCTTC.

As concerns this clonotype: The junction departs from germline at one end; a sequencing error may be responsible. The chain uses TRBV12-3 or TRBV12-4 and TRBJ2-3; perhaps D is TRBD1 or TRBD2 (6 bases each). The CDR3 has 14 amino acids. CDR3 amino acids: CASSFRRDTDTRYF. CDR3 coding DNA: TGTGCCAGCAGTTTTCGGCGGGACACAGATACGCGGTATTTT.

The genes are TRBV3-1 and TRBJ2-3, with 7 positions matching TRBD1. The CDR3 loop spans 17 amino acids. The V gene end was trimmed by 1 base and the J gene end by 9 bases; junction bases not matched to a gene: 16. The germline CDR1 and CDR2 sequences are LGHDT and YNNKEL (reference sequence). The CDR3 is CASSQGEGTAIPRTQYF. CDR3 nucleotide sequence: TGTGCCAGCAGCCAAGGGGAAGGGACAGCTATACCTAGGACGCAGTATTTT.

The chain combines TRBV5-1 with TRBJ2-1; D is perhaps TRBD1 (6 bases). CDR3 length equals 14 residues. Per germline, CDR1 SGHRS and CDR2 YFSETQ. V lost 2 bases and J 5 bases, leaving 11 bases between the germline ends. This CDR3 is CASSFDRTHNEQFF. The DNA for the CDR3 is TGCGCCAGCAGCTTCGACAGGACTCACAATGAGCAGTTCTTC. The whole variable domain, remainder taken from reference TRBV5-1 and TRBJ2-1, is KAGVTQTPRYLIKTRGQQVTLSCSPISGHRSVSWYQQTPGQGLQFLFEYFSETQRNKGNFPGRFSGRQFSNSRSEMNVSTLELGDSALYLCASSFDRTHNEQFFGPGTRLTVL.

The chain combines TRBV25-1 with TRBJ1-4; TRBD1 might be the D (5 bases). The CDR3 is 16 residues long. V lost 3 bases and J 0 bases, leaving 11 bases between the germline ends. The germline CDR1 and CDR2 sequences are MGHDK and SYGVNS. CDR3 sequence (DNA): TGTGCCAGCAGTGAGGGCCGGGGCACAACTAATGAAAAACTGTTTTTT. The encoded protein is CASSEGRGTTNEKLFF.

This clonotype was seen ten or more times. The chain couples TRBV7-8 to TRBJ1-5; no firm D call. V was clipped by 6 bases and J by 4 bases, with 10 bases between them. Germline V gene sequence: CDR1 SGHVS, CDR2 FQNEAQ. The CDR3 has 13 amino acids. As DNA, the CDR3 is TGTGCCAGCAGTCCGGTCGGGAATCAGCCCCAGCATTTT. Translation: CASSPVGNQPQHF.